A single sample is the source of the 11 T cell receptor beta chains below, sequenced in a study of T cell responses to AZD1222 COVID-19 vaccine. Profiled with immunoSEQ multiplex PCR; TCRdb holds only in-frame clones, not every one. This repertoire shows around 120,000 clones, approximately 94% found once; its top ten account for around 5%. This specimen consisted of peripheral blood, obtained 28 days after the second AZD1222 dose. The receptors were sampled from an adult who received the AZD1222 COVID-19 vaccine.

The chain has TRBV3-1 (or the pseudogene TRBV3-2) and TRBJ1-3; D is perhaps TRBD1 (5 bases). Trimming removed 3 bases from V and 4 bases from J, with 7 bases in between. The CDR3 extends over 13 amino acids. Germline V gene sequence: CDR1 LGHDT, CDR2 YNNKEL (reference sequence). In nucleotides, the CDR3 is TGTGCCAGCAGCCAGGGGGTGGGAAACACCATATATTTT. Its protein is CASSQGVGNTIYF.

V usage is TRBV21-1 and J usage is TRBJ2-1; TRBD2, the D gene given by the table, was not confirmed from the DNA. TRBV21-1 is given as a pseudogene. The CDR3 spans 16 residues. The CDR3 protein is CASILRLAGGGNEQFF. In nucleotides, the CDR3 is TGTGCCAGCATCTTACGACTAGCGGGAGGGGGCAATGAGCAGTTCTTC.

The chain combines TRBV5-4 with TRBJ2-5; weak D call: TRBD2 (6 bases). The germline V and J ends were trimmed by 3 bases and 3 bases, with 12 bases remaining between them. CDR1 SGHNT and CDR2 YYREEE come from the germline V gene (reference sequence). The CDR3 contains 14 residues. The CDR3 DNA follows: TGTGCCAGCAGCTGGGCGGGACTCAAAGAGACCCAGTACTTC. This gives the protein CASSWAGLKETQYF.

Here the CDR3 reads CASSLREFGNTEAFF. CDR3 sequence (DNA): TGTGCCAGCAGCCTCAGGGAGTTCGGAAATACTGAAGCTTTCTTT. V gene TRBV3-1 (or the pseudogene TRBV3-2) combines with J gene TRBJ1-1; perhaps TRBD1 as D (5 bases). The length of the CDR3 is 15 residues. Per the germline V gene, CDR1 is LGHDT and CDR2 is YNNKEL (reference sequence). V was cut by 4 bases and J by 5 bases, with 17 bases left in between.

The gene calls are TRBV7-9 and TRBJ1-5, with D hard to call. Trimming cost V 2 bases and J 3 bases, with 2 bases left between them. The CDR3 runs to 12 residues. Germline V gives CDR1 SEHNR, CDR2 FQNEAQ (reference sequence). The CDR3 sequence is CASSLHNQPQHF. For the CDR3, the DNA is TGTGCCAGCAGCTTACACAATCAGCCCCAGCATTTT.

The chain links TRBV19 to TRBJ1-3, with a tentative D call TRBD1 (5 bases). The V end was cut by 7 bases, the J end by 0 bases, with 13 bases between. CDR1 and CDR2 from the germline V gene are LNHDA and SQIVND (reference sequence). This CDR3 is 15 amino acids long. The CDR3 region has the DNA TGTGCCAGTACCCGACAGACGAGCTCTGGAAACACCATATATTTT. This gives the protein CASTRQTSSGNTIYF.

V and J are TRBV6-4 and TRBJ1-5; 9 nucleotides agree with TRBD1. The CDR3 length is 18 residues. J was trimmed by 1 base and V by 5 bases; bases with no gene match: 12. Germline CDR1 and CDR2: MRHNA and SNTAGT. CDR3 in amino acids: CASSNPGQGTHSNQPQHF. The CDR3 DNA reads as TGTGCCAGCAGTAATCCGGGACAGGGAACCCACAGCAATCAGCCCCAGCATTTT.

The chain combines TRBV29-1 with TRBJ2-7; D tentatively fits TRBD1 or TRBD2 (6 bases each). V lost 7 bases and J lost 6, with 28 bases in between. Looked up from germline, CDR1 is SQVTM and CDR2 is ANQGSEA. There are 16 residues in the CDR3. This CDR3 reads CSASLLGGTTTGEQYF. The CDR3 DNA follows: TGCAGCGCCTCCCTGTTGGGGGGCACTACTACTGGCGAGCAGTACTTC.

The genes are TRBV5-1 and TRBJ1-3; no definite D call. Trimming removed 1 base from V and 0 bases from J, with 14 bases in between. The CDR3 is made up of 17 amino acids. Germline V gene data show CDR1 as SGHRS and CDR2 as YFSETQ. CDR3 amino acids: CASSLNPVGFSGNTIYF. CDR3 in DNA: TGCGCCAGCAGCTTGAACCCAGTGGGGTTCTCTGGAAACACCATATATTTT.

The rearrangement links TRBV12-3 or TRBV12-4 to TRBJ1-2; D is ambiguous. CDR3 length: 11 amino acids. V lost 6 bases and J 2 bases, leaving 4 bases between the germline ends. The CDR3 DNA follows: TGTGCCAGCAGCCAAAACTATGGCTACACCTTC. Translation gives CASSQNYGYTF.

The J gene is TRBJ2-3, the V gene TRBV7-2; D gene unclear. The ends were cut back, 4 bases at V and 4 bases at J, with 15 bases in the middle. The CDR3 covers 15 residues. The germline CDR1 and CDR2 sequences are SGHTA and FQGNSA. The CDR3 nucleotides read TGTGCCAGCAGCTCCCTCCCTCGGTTGGCAGATACGCAGTATTTT. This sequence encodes CASSSLPRLADTQYF.